A selection of T cell receptor beta chains follows, all from one sample in a study of T cells in Graves' hyperthyroidism and ophthalmopathy. TCRdb re-derived calls from the multiplex PCR reads in MiXCR, one entry per CDR3 protein. The sample lists about 840,000 distinct CDR3 sequences, over 35% seen once, with roughly 8.3% in the top ten. What was sequenced was blood. Receptor source: a young man with Graves' hyperthyroidism. CDR3s include the opening cysteine and the closing phenylalanine or tryptophan. A D gene is named only where the DNA matches it firmly. Clone size is stated in some rows and not others, as once, few, many or a class when expanded.

v_gene	j_gene	abundance	d_gene	CDR3nt	CDR3aa
TRBV14	TRBJ2-7	few	.	TGTGCCAGCAGCCAAGTAGCCGGACAGATACCTCAGCAGTACTTC	CASSQVAGQIPQQYF
TRBV14	TRBJ1-1	.	TRBD1	TGTGCCAGCAACCAGGGGGCTATTACTGAAGCTTTCTTT	CASNQGAITEAFF
TRBV29-1	TRBJ1-1	once	TRBD1	TGCAGCGTAGAGGGGGCAGAGAACACTGAAGCTTTCTTT	CSVEGAENTEAFF
TRBV5-1	TRBJ1-1	.	TRBD1	TGCGCCAGCAGCCTGGGTGGGACAGCCAGAACTGAAGCTTTCTTT	CASSLGGTARTEAFF
TRBV7-3	TRBJ1-4	.	.	TGTGCCAGCAGCTTAGCGTGGACGTTCGACAATGAAAAACTGTTTTTT	CASSLAWTFDNEKLFF
TRBV12-3/TRBV12-4	TRBJ2-7	.	TRBD2	TGTGCCAGCAAGCGGGAGGTTTCCCACGAGCAGTACTTC	CASKREVSHEQYF
TRBV15	TRBJ1-1	.	.	TGTGCCACCAGCGTTGAGGACAACCTTGAAGCTTTCTTT	CATSVEDNLEAFF
TRBV7-3	TRBJ2-2	.	TRBD2	TGTGCCAGCAGCTCTCCGGGACTAGCGGGATACACCGGGGAGCTGTTTTTT	CASSSPGLAGYTGELFF
TRBV15	TRBJ1-1	many	.	TGTGCCACCAGCAGAGAGGTTACAGTTGAAGCTTTCTTT	CATSREVTVEAFF
TRBV10-3	TRBJ2-7	.	.	TGTGCCAGCAGTTACGACGGGCGATCCTACGAGCAGTACTTC	CASSYDGRSYEQYF
TRBV29-1	TRBJ1-2	.	.	TGCAGCAGTGAAGAGCAGGGTTGGGGCTACACCTTC	CSSEEQGWGYTF